This section outlines one T cell receptor (beta chain) sequence together with its context. Original processing notes: Sequence data from immunoSEQ were junction-only and lacked quality scores; consequently, filtering differed. Data came from immunoSEQ multiplex PCR; TCRdb stores just in-frame clones and leaves some out. The V and J calls and clone size were taken over from that table, and D and trimming were inferred from the DNA. The sample comprises more than 2,000,000 clones, 90% to 95% of which are singletons, and about 0.39% rests with the top ten. The data were taken from a study of shared clonotypes between healthy human individuals. Germline V gives CDR1 LNHDA, CDR2 SQIVND (reference sequence). The CDR3 has 13 amino acids. Trimming at V came to 6 bases and at J to 6 bases, leaving 5 bases not matched to a gene.

The chain has TRBV19 and TRBJ1-5, with 7 bases identical to TRBD1. Specimen: naive CD4+ T cells from PBMCs. The subset denotes: CD45RA+ positively selected. The origin of this receptor is a young man in good health. Some clones in this sample may be carry-over from other donors' samples. This CDR3 reads CASSDREGQPQHF. The CDR3 DNA reads as TGTGCCAGTAGCGACAGGGAGGGTCAGCCCCAGCATTTT.